The 26 T cell receptor beta chains reported below all come from one sample, sequenced in a study of shared clonotypes between healthy human individuals. Using immunoSEQ multiplex PCR, the repertoire was profiled, and TCRdb retains in-frame clones only, with some absent. This table holds more than 150,000 clones, 65% to 80% found once. Input material: memory CD4+ T cells sorted from blood. Stated subset: CD45RA-negative fraction. The receptors here all came from a young man in good health.

There are many counts of this clone. The rearrangement joins TRBV25-1 to TRBJ2-1; 10 nucleotides agree with TRBD2. V was pared by 10 bases and J by 4 bases, with 4 bases of the junction left unmatched. The CDR3 loop spans 13 amino acids. Germline-derived CDR1 and CDR2 are MGHDK and SYGVNS. The CDR3 DNA reads as TGTGCCATGGAGCGGGAGGGTTACAATGAGCAGTTCTTC. Its protein is CAMEREGYNEQFF.

The chain uses TRBV7-2 and TRBJ1-2, with a possible D match to TRBD1 (5 bases). The CDR3 has 14 amino acids. V lost 0 bases, J lost 5 bases, and 10 bases lay in between. Germline V gives CDR1 SGHTA, CDR2 FQGNSA. The DNA of the CDR3 is TGTGCCAGCAGCTTAGCAGGGGCCGATTATGGCTACACCTTC. As protein: CASSLAGADYGYTF. Full variable domain (remainder filled in from reference TRBV7-2 and TRBJ1-2): GAGVSQSPSNKVTEKGKDVELRCDPISGHTALYWYRQSLGQGLEFLIYFQGNSAPDKSGLPSDRFSAERTGGSVSTLTIQRTQQEDSAVYLCASSLAGADYGYTFGSGTRLTVV.

This chain joins TRBV11-1 and TRBJ1-1; D remains unclear. The CDR3 is made up of 14 amino acids. V lost 6 bases and J 1 base, leaving 12 bases between the germline ends. Germline V gives CDR1 SGHAT, CDR2 FQDESV (reference sequence). The CDR3 region has the DNA TGTGCCAGCAGATTATGGTCGGAGAACACTGAAGCTTTCTTT. It codes for CASRLWSENTEAFF.

V and J are TRBV28 and TRBJ2-7; D uncertain. The germline V gene has CDR1 MDHEN and CDR2 SYDVKM. The V gene lost 10 bases and the J gene lost 3 bases, with 16 bases spanning the gap. This CDR3 contains 13 residues. CDR3 coding DNA: TGTGCCACCCTAGACCCGCGCATCTACGAGCAGTACTTC. Protein: CATLDPRIYEQYF.

Comment on this clone: The germline gene is not matched at one end of the junction; a read error may be the cause. The chain employs TRBV7-2 and TRBJ2-7, with D perhaps matching TRBD2 (5 bases). Germline loops: CDR1 SGHTA, CDR2 FQGNSA. CDR3 length: 12 amino acids. CDR3 DNA: TGTGCCAGCAGCTCCCGGACTCGATTCATCCTCTTC. This codes for CASSSRTRFILF.

This clone has a single count. The chain employs TRBV5-6 and TRBJ2-1; unclear D gene. Trimming removed 0 bases from V and 2 bases from J, with 9 bases in between. This CDR3 contains 15 residues. CDR1 and CDR2 from the germline V gene are SGHDT and YYEEEE. CDR3: CASSLGALTYNEQFF. The DNA of the CDR3 is TGTGCCAGCAGCTTGGGGGCCCTGACCTACAATGAGCAGTTCTTC. Full variable domain (missing parts from reference TRBV5-6 and TRBJ2-1): DAGVTQSPTHLIKTRGQQVTLRCSPKSGHDTVSWYQQALGQGPQFIFQYYEEEERQRGNFPDRFSGHQFPNYSSELNVNALLLGDSALYLCASSLGALTYNEQFFGPGTRLTVL.

The J gene is TRBJ1-5, the V gene TRBV30; D not resolved. The V end lost 0 bases, the J end lost 0 bases, and 12 bases lay between the germline ends. The germline gives CDR1 GTSNPN, CDR2 SVGIG (reference sequence). This CDR3 contains 16 residues. Here the CDR3 DNA reads TGTGCCTGGAGTGTACGGCAGATAAATAGCAATCAGCCCCAGCATTTT. This codes for CAWSVRQINSNQPQHF.

V gene TRBV5-8 combines with J gene TRBJ1-5; tentative D call: TRBD1 (6 bases). The length of the CDR3 is 16 residues. The germline V gene encodes CDR1 SGHTS and CDR2 YDEGEE. The ends were cut back, 7 bases at V and 1 base at J, with 18 bases in the middle. CDR3 sequence: CASLARGGVSNQPQHF. CDR3 sequence (DNA): TGTGCCAGCTTGGCCAGGGGAGGAGTCAGCAATCAGCCCCAGCATTTT.

This chain connects TRBV9 to TRBJ2-5; TRBD2 matches 16 bases. The CDR3 contains 18 residues. Germline V gene lookup returns CDR1 SGDLS and CDR2 YYNGEE. V dropped 3 bases and J dropped 1; count of bases not matched to a gene: 6. CDR3 protein: CASSEGTSGGVLQETQYF. The CDR3, as DNA: TGTGCCAGCAGCGAAGGGACTAGCGGGGGGGTTCTCCAAGAGACCCAGTACTTC.

In its sample, this clone was seen many times. This chain joins TRBV28 and TRBJ2-2; D remains unclear. There are 15 residues in the CDR3. V was cut by 5 bases and J by 3 bases, with 13 bases left in between. Germline V lookup: CDR1 MDHEN, CDR2 SYDVKM. CDR3 region: CASSPGSSYTGELFF. CDR3 coding DNA: TGTGCCAGCAGTCCCGGGTCTTCCTACACCGGGGAGCTGTTTTTT.

This clone was seen only a few times. The rearrangement uses TRBV29-1 and TRBJ2-3, with 13 bases aligning to TRBD2. The CDR3 contains 17 residues. Germline CDR1 SQVTM, CDR2 ANQGSEA. V gave up 4 bases and J gave up 1 base; unmatched junction bases: 8. The CDR3 nucleotides read TGCAGCGTTGGTGGACTAGCGGGAGAGGGGGGCACAGATACGCAGTATTTT. Translating gives CSVGGLAGEGGTDTQYF.

The chain uses TRBV14 and TRBJ1-2, with TRBD1 matching over 7 bases. The CDR3 extends over 13 amino acids. The ends lost 6 bases at V and 3 bases at J; junction bases unmatched: 4. In germline, CDR1 is SGHDN, CDR2 FVKESK. Here the CDR3 DNA reads TGTGCCAGCAGTCGGGACAGCGACTATGGCTACACCTTC. This translates into CASSRDSDYGYTF.

The rearrangement uses TRBV7-2 and TRBJ2-2; 12 bases match TRBD1. Germline values: CDR1 SGHTA, CDR2 FQGNSA. CDR3 length: 19 residues. Trimming at V came to 2 bases and at J to 4 bases, leaving 11 bases not matched to a gene. The CDR3 sequence is CASSLRGQGAFLGTGELFF. CDR3 bases: TGTGCCAGCAGCTTAAGGGGACAGGGGGCTTTTTTGGGCACCGGGGAGCTGTTTTTT. Variable domain in full (rest from reference TRBV7-2 and TRBJ2-2): GAGVSQSPSNKVTEKGKDVELRCDPISGHTALYWYRQSLGQGLEFLIYFQGNSAPDKSGLPSDRFSAERTGGSVSTLTIQRTQQEDSAVYLCASSLRGQGAFLGTGELFFGEGSRLTVL.

V gene TRBV4-3 combines with J gene TRBJ2-3; 7 bases match TRBD2. The CDR3 totals 14 residues. V lost 5 bases and J lost 5; bases outside the gene matches: 7. Germline assignment: CDR1 LGHNA and CDR2 YSLEER. CDR3 DNA: TGCGCCAGCAGCAAGACTAGCTTATTAGATACGCAGTATTTT. It specifies CASSKTSLLDTQYF.

Notes on this clone: A much larger clone differs from this one at a single base, so this may be a read error. The chain uses TRBV7-2 and TRBJ2-7, with D uncertain. The CDR3 contains 13 residues. V gave up 1 base and J gave up 0 bases, with 4 bases separating them. Germline V gene sequence: CDR1 SGHTA, CDR2 FQGNSA. This chain's CDR3 is CASSLGASYEQYF. In nucleotides, the CDR3 is TGTGCCAGCAGCTTAGGCGCCTCCTACGAGCAGTACTTC.

This chain links TRBV21-1 with TRBJ2-5; TRBD2, as called in the table, went unchecked against the DNA. TRBV21-1 is recorded as a pseudogene. The length of the CDR3 is 15 residues. This CDR3 reads CASGFSGRNQETQYF. The CDR3 coding sequence is TGTGCCAGCGGTTTTAGCGGGAGGAACCAAGAGACCCAGTACTTC.

A few counts support this clone. This sequence joins TRBV2 and TRBJ2-7, with a weak D call TRBD2 (6 bases). V was shortened by 4 bases and J by 6 bases, with 16 bases between the two germline ends. CDR1 SNHLY and CDR2 FYNNEI come from the germline V gene. CDR3 length: 14 residues. CDR3 residues: CASSVLGLPLEQYF. The CDR3 DNA is TGTGCCAGCAGTGTTTTGGGACTCCCTCTCGAGCAGTACTTC.

The chain has TRBV6-4 and TRBJ2-7, with D possibly being TRBD1 (5 bases). CDR1 MRHNA and CDR2 SNTAGT come from the germline V gene. The CDR3 is 15 amino acids. The V gene lost 3 bases and the J gene lost 2 bases, with 14 bases spanning the gap. The CDR3 here is CASSEDRQFTYEQYF. CDR3 bases: TGTGCCAGCAGTGAAGACCGACAGTTTACCTACGAGCAGTACTTC.

V and J are TRBV7-6 and TRBJ2-7, with 8 bases matching TRBD1. The ends lost 5 bases at V and 2 bases at J; junction bases unmatched: 8. CDR1 SGHVS and CDR2 FNYEAQ come from the germline V gene. CDR3 length: 15 amino acids. The CDR3 coding sequence is TGTGCCAGCAGCCGTAGCGCGACAGGGGCCTACGAGCAGTACTTC. Translating gives CASSRSATGAYEQYF.

This chain links TRBV7-9 with TRBJ1-2; D perhaps matches TRBD1 (6 bases). Trimming left V 5 bases short and J 7 bases short, with 14 bases between. Germline lookup yields CDR1 SEHNR and CDR2 FQNEAQ (reference sequence). The CDR3 sequence is 13 residues long. The CDR3 loop reads CASSPSQGSGYTF. The DNA for the CDR3 is TGTGCCAGCAGCCCCTCACAGGGTTCTGGCTACACCTTC.

As for this clone: The junction departs from the called germline gene at one end, perhaps through a read error. This chain links TRBV5-1 with TRBJ2-7, with D uncertain. Germline V gene lookup returns CDR1 SGHRS and CDR2 YFSETQ. The CDR3 is 11 amino acids. This chain's CDR3 is CASSLNDVQNF. The CDR3 DNA is TGCGCCAGCAGCCTTAACGACGTACAGAACTTC.

A few counts support this clone. The chain recombines TRBV7-3 with TRBJ1-2; D is ambiguous. Germline CDR1 reads SGHTA; CDR2 reads FQGTGA. The CDR3 sequence is 15 residues long. The ends were cut back, 8 bases at V and 7 bases at J, with 23 bases in the middle. This CDR3 reads CASARSSSDVLGYTF. As DNA, the CDR3 is TGTGCCAGCGCCAGATCCTCCTCTGATGTTCTTGGCTACACCTTC.

The chain recombines TRBV5-1 with TRBJ1-2; 10 bases align to TRBD1. The germline V gene encodes CDR1 SGHRS and CDR2 YFSETQ. J lost 4 bases, V lost 2 bases, and 14 bases had no gene match. The CDR3 contains 18 residues. CDR3 sequence reads: CASSLRRGTGVRGYGYTF. In DNA form, the CDR3 reads TGCGCCAGCAGCTTACGGAGGGGGACAGGGGTCCGGGGCTATGGCTACACCTTC.

The chain couples TRBV6-1 to TRBJ2-3; D possibly corresponds to TRBD1 (6 bases). This CDR3 spans 11 amino acids. Looked up from germline, CDR1 is MNHNS and CDR2 is SASEGT. Deletions cut 6 bases from V and 5 bases from J, with 6 bases between. The CDR3, as DNA: TGTGCCAGCAGACAGGGAGATACGCAGTATTTT. Residues: CASRQGDTQYF.

This clone has just a few counts. The J gene is TRBJ1-5, the V gene TRBV7-8; 7 nucleotides match TRBD1. J was trimmed by 5 bases and V by 5 bases; bases with no gene match: 9. CDR1 and CDR2 from the germline V gene are SGHVS and FQNEAQ. The CDR3 has 15 amino acids. The CDR3 nucleotides read TGTGCCAGCAGCGAAATGGGGACAGACTATCAGCCCCAGCATTTT. It specifies CASSEMGTDYQPQHF. Variable domain in full (rest from reference TRBV7-8 and TRBJ1-5): GAGVSQSPRYKVAKRGQDVALRCDPISGHVSLFWYQQALGQGPEFLTYFQNEAQLDKSGLPSDRFFAERPEGSVSTLKIQRTQQEDSAVYLCASSEMGTDYQPQHFGDGTRLSIL.

Note on this clone: One end of the junction is discordant with germline, which a read error may explain. As DNA, the CDR3 is TGTGCCAGCACCTTAGCGAGCATGAGCTCCTACGAGCAGTACTTC. It codes for CASTLASMSSYEQYF. The J gene is TRBJ2-7, the V gene TRBV7-2, with D perhaps TRBD2 (5 bases). Germline V CDR1 and CDR2: SGHTA, FQGNSA. The CDR3 extends over 15 amino acids. The full variable domain, in which reference TRBV7-2 and TRBJ2-7 provide the parts outside the CDR3, is GAGVSQSPSNKVTEKGKDVELRCDPISGHTALYWYRQSLGQGLEFLIYFQGNSAPDKSGLPSDRFSAERTGGSVSTLTIQRTQQEDSAVYLCASTLASMSSYEQYFGPGTRLTVT.